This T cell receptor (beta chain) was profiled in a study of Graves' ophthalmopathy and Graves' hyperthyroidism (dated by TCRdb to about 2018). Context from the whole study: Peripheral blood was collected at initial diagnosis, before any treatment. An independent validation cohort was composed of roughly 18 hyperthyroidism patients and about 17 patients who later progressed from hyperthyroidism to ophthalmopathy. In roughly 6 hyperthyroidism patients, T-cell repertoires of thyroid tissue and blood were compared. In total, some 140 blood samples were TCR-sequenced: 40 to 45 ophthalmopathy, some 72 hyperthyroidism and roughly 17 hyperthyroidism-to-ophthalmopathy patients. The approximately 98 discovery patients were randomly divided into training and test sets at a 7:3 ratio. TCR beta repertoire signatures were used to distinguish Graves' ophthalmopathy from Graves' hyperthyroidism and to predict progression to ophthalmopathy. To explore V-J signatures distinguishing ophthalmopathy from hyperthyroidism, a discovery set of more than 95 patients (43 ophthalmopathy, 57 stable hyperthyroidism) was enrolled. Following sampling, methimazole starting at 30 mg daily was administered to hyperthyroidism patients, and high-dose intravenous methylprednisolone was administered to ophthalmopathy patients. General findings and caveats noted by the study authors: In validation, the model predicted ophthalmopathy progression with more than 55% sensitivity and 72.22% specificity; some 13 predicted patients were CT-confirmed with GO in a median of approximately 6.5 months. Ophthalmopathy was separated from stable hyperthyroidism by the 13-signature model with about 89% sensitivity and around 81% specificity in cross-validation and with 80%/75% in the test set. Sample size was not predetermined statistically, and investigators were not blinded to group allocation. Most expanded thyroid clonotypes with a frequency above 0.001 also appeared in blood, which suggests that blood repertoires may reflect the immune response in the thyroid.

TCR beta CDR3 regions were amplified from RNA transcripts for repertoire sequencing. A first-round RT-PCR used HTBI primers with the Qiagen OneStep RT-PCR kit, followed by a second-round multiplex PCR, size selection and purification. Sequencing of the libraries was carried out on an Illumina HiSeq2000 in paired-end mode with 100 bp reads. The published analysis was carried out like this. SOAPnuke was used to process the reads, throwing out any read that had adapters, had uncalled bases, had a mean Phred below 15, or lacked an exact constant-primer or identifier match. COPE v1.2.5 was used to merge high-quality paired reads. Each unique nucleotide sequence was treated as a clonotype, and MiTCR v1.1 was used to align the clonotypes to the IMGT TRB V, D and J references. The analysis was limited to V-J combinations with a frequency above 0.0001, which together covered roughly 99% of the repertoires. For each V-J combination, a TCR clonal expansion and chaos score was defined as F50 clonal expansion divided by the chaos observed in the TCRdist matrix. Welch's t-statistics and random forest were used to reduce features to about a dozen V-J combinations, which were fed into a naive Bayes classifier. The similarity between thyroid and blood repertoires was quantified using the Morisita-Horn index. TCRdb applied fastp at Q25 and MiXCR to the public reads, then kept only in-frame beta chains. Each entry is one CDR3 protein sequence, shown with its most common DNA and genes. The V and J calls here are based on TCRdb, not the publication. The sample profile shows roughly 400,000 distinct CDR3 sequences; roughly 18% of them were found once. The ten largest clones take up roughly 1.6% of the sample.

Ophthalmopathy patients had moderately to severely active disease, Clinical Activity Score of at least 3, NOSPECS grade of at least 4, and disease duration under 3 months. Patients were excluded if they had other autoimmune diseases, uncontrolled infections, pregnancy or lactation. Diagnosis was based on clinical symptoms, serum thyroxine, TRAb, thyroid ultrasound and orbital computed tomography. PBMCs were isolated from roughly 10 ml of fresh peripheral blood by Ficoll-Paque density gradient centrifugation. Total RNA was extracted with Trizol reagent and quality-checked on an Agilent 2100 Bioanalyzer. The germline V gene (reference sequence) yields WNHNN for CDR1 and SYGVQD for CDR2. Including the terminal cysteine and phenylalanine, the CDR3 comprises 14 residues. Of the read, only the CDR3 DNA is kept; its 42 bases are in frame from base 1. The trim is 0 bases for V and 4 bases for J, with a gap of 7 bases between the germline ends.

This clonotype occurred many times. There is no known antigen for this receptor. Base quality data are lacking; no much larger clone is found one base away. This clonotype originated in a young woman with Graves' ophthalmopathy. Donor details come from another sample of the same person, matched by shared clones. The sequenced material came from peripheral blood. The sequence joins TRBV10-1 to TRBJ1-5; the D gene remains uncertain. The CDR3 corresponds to CASSESGKNQPQHF. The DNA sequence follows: TGCGCCAGCAGTGAGTCAGGAAAGAATCAGCCCCAGCATTTT.